Listed below are T cell receptor beta chains from one sample, sequenced in a study of CD8 T cells in Susac syndrome. Via MiXCR, TCRdb re-called the immunoSEQ multiplex PCR reads, giving one row per CDR3 protein. The sample includes approximately 150,000 distinct CDR3 sequences, approximately 94% of them seen just once. Sequencing used CD4+ T cells from PBMCs. The origin of the receptors is a human donor in good health. The CDR3 runs from the conserved cysteine through the conserved F or W. A D gene is named only where the DNA matches it firmly. The size field is filled for only some rows; it gives once, few, many or a size class.

clone_size	v_call	j_call	d_call	cdr3_aa	cdr3_nt
-	TRBV5-1	TRBJ1-1	TRBD1	CASSLRQGPLNTEAFF	TGCGCCAGCAGCTTGCGACAGGGGCCCTTGAACACTGAAGCTTTCTTT
-	TRBV12-3/TRBV12-4	TRBJ2-7	TRBD1	CASSLTGTGGEQYF	TGTGCCAGCAGTCTTACCGGGACAGGGGGCGAGCAGTACTTC
-	TRBV6-1	TRBJ1-5	-	CASRIDRAQHF	TGTGCCAGCAGGATCGATCGTGCCCAGCATTTT
-	TRBV20-1	TRBJ2-3	-	CSATPSANTDTQYF	TGCAGTGCTACCCCTAGCGCTAACACAGATACGCAGTATTTT
-	TRBV24-1	TRBJ2-2	-	CATLDINTGELFF	TGTGCCACCCTGGACATTAACACCGGGGAGCTGTTTTTT
-	TRBV5-4	TRBJ2-7	TRBD1	CASSLAGGQGGEQYF	TGTGCCAGCAGCTTGGCCGGAGGACAGGGGGGCGAGCAGTACTTC
-	TRBV7-2	TRBJ2-5	TRBD2	CASSLALSGGGQETQYF	TGTGCCAGCAGCTTAGCCCTCTCGGGCGGGGGGCAAGAGACCCAGTACTTC
-	TRBV7-3	TRBJ2-7	-	CASSLTAGQEQYF	TGTGCCAGCAGCTTAACGGCGGGTCAGGAGCAGTACTTC
-	TRBV10-3	TRBJ2-2	TRBD1	CAISPPGQGGTGELFF	TGTGCCATCAGTCCCCCGGGACAGGGAGGGACCGGGGAGCTGTTTTTT
-	TRBV10-3	TRBJ1-5	-	CAISESLGNQPQHF	TGTGCCATCAGTGAGTCCTTGGGCAATCAGCCCCAGCATTTT
-	TRBV19	TRBJ2-7	-	CASRDDSYEQYF	TGTGCCAGTAGGGACGACTCCTACGAGCAGTACTTC
-	TRBV12-3/TRBV12-4	TRBJ2-7	TRBD2	CASSSRLGTSDYEQYF	TGTGCCAGCAGTTCCCGGTTGGGGACTAGCGACTACGAGCAGTACTTC
-	TRBV6-1	TRBJ2-5	-	CASRRRGETQYF	TGTGCCAGCCGGAGGAGGGGGGAGACCCAGTACTTC
-	TRBV5-1	TRBJ1-1	-	CASSLWSEPGTEAFF	TGCGCCAGCAGCTTGTGGTCGGAACCCGGCACTGAAGCTTTCTTT
-	TRBV12-3/TRBV12-4	TRBJ2-1	TRBD2	CASSPPRAGGNTEQFF	TGTGCCAGCAGTCCGCCGAGGGCGGGAGGGAACACTGAGCAGTTCTTC
-	TRBV5-1	TRBJ2-3	-	CASSSPAADTQYF	TGCGCCAGCAGCTCACCCGCAGCGGATACGCAGTATTTT
once	TRBV20-1	TRBJ2-3	-	CSARASGSGTDTQYF	TGCAGTGCTAGAGCCAGTGGCTCGGGCACAGATACGCAGTATTTT
-	TRBV7-9	TRBJ1-5	-	CASSLDVYQPQHF	TGTGCCAGCAGCTTAGACGTGTATCAGCCCCAGCATTTT
-	TRBV12-3/TRBV12-4	TRBJ1-2	-	CASSSYLGGYTF	TGTGCCAGCAGTTCGTACCTAGGTGGCTACACCTTC
-	TRBV2	TRBJ1-3	-	CASSPLTVFSGNTIYF	TGTGCCAGCAGTCCATTGACAGTCTTCTCTGGAAACACCATATATTTT
-	TRBV3-1	TRBJ2-7	TRBD2	CASSPTPIAGVYEQYF	TGTGCCAGCAGCCCTACCCCCATAGCGGGAGTCTACGAGCAGTACTTC
-	TRBV14	TRBJ1-2	-	CASSRTGLPNYGYTF	TGTGCCAGCAGCCGAACAGGGTTACCTAACTATGGCTACACCTTC
once	TRBV7-6	TRBJ2-7	TRBD1	CASSLGRTGVEQYF	TGTGCCAGCAGCTTAGGCCGGACAGGGGTCGAGCAGTACTTC
-	TRBV27	TRBJ2-2	-	CASSLPLAGTGELFF	TGTGCCAGCAGTCTCCCCCTCGCCGGGACCGGGGAGCTGTTTTTT
-	TRBV10-3	TRBJ2-3	-	CAISQSGTDTQYF	TGTGCCATCAGCCAGTCGGGCACAGATACGCAGTATTTT
-	TRBV28	TRBJ2-5	-	CASRGADQETQYF	TGTGCCAGCAGGGGGGCAGACCAAGAGACCCAGTACTTC
once	TRBV28	TRBJ2-3	-	CASSFWGTSTDTQYF	TGTGCCAGCAGTTTTTGGGGGACTAGCACAGATACGCAGTATTTT
-	TRBV19	TRBJ2-7	-	CASSSRVGAYEQYF	TGTGCCAGTAGTTCGAGGGTAGGGGCCTACGAGCAGTACTTC
-	TRBV5-4	TRBJ2-4	-	CASSLAGSEYF	TGTGCCAGCAGCTTGGCGGGAAGCGAGTACTTC
-	TRBV11-3	TRBJ1-1	-	CASSHDSNEAFF	TGTGCCAGCAGCCATGATTCGAATGAAGCTTTCTTT
-	TRBV3-1	TRBJ1-2	TRBD1	CASSQVVTGRGYTF	TGTGCCAGCAGCCAAGTAGTGACAGGGCGCGGCTACACCTTC
once	TRBV20-1	TRBJ1-5	-	CSARDSGDQPQHF	TGCAGTGCTAGAGATTCGGGGGATCAGCCCCAGCATTTT
-	TRBV20-1	TRBJ2-7	-	CSARDRYGSRDEQYF	TGCAGTGCTAGAGATCGGTACGGGAGTAGGGACGAGCAGTACTTC
-	TRBV24-1	TRBJ1-5	TRBD1	CATSETGTGYNQPQHF	TGTGCCACCAGTGAGACCGGGACAGGCTACAATCAGCCCCAGCATTTT
-	TRBV27	TRBJ2-7	TRBD1	CASSSGTGRSYEQYF	TGTGCCAGCAGCTCAGGGACAGGTCGCTCCTACGAGCAGTACTTC
-	TRBV6-6	TRBJ2-3	-	CATSQLTDTQYF	TGTGCCACCTCCCAGCTCACAGATACGCAGTATTTT
once	TRBV10-3	TRBJ2-2	TRBD2	CAISERLAATGELFF	TGTGCCATCAGTGAAAGACTAGCAGCGACCGGGGAGCTGTTTTTT
-	TRBV3-1	TRBJ2-5	-	CASRGAGLETQYF	TGTGCCAGCAGAGGTGCGGGGTTAGAGACCCAGTACTTC
-	TRBV2	TRBJ1-5	-	CASSDVFMSGQPQHF	TGTGCCAGCAGTGACGTCTTTATGTCGGGCCAGCCCCAGCATTTT
-	TRBV12-3/TRBV12-4	TRBJ2-7	-	CASSLRGSSSYEQYF	TGTGCCAGCAGTTTAAGGGGCTCGAGCTCCTACGAGCAGTACTTC
-	TRBV29-1	TRBJ2-1	-	CSPAFLARLTSNEQFF	TGCAGCCCGGCTTTCCTGGCCAGGCTAACGTCCAATGAGCAGTTCTTC
-	TRBV15	TRBJ2-7	TRBD2	CATSRDLRLAELYF	TGTGCCACCAGCAGAGATCTGAGACTAGCCGAGTTGTACTTC
-	TRBV27	TRBJ1-2	-	CASSSSPEGGYTF	TGTGCCAGCAGTTCATCTCCAGAAGGGGGCTACACCTTC
-	TRBV5-4	TRBJ2-3	TRBD2	CASSLVSGRGIGTDTQYF	TGTGCCAGCAGCTTGGTTAGCGGGAGAGGGATAGGCACAGATACGCAGTATTTT
-	TRBV2	TRBJ1-2	-	CASKEGTFSLYGYTF	TGTGCCAGCAAGGAGGGGACATTTTCCCTCTATGGCTACACCTTC
-	TRBV7-9	TRBJ1-3	-	CASSLDSASGNTIYF	TGTGCCAGCAGCTTGGACTCCGCCTCTGGAAACACCATATATTTT
-	TRBV7-2	TRBJ2-2	-	CASSRLAGELFF	TGTGCCAGCAGCCGACTAGCCGGGGAGCTGTTTTTT
-	TRBV7-9	TRBJ2-7	-	CASSSGTFTYEQYF	TGTGCCAGCAGCTCAGGGACATTTACCTACGAGCAGTACTTC
-	TRBV5-4	TRBJ2-6	-	CASSLGSSGANVLTF	TGTGCCAGCAGCTTGGGGAGCTCTGGGGCCAACGTCCTGACTTTC
-	TRBV20-1	TRBJ2-4	TRBD2	CSAVAPGLAGGNKNIQYF	TGCAGTGCCGTAGCTCCGGGACTAGCGGGAGGGAACAAAAACATTCAGTACTTC
-	TRBV7-2	TRBJ2-5	-	CASRRVGVETQYF	TGTGCCAGCCGCCGTGTGGGGGTGGAGACCCAGTACTTC
-	TRBV6-5	TRBJ1-1	-	CASSYSLISTEAFF	TGTGCCAGCAGTTACTCCCTCATTTCAACTGAAGCTTTCTTT